This T cell receptor beta chain was obtained from a study of blood T cell repertoires in COVID-19. Study in general: COVID-19 samples, acute and convalescent, were from the United States, Italy and Spain. T cells, B-cell-depleted T cells, or PBMCs supplied cDNA or gDNA.

In the original workflow: Reference gene primer amplification gave estimated nucleated cell counts. Sequencing used immunoSEQ multiplex PCR; TCRdb keeps in-frame clones, though not all of them. The D gene and trimming were derived from the DNA, and the V and J assignments and clone size from that table. The table includes about 74,000 clones, about four fifths detected once. Germline-derived CDR1 and CDR2 are SGHVS and FNYEAQ. V gave up 2 bases and J gave up 3 bases, with 10 bases separating them. The CDR3 length is 15 residues. This rearrangement joins TRBV7-6 to TRBJ2-2; D is possibly TRBD2 (5 bases). The specimen was peripheral blood. This clonotype was sampled from a man aged 70-80 years with acute or convalescent COVID-19. The CDR3 sequence is CASSLLRADTGELFF. CDR3 nucleotides: TGTGCCAGCAGCTTATTGCGGGCTGACACCGGGGAGCTGTTTTTT.